This paragraph reports one T cell receptor (beta chain). This CDR3 is 15 amino acids long. Germline CDR1 GTSNPN, CDR2 SVGIG (reference sequence). V lost 3 bases and J lost 10; bases outside the gene matches: 11. In the original processing: For nucleated cells, counts were estimated from reference gene primer amplification. Measured with immunoSEQ multiplex PCR; TCRdb has only the in-frame clones, and not every one. V and J calls and clone size are as listed in that table; D and trimming were resolved from the DNA. The table shows approximately 150,000 clones, with 85% occurring only once. These data come from a study of blood T cell repertoires in COVID-19. The study counted Cohort 3 donors as recovered given two negative PCRs, clearance, or symptom resolution.

This chain links TRBV30 with TRBJ2-1; 11 bases align to TRBD2. Sequenced sample: PBMCs or T cells enriched from blood (not recorded which). The sequence derives from a woman between 40 and 50 years old who had recovered from COVID-19. The CDR3 loop reads CAWRRLAGRPEEQFF. The CDR3 DNA is TGTGCCTGGAGACGACTAGCGGGGAGACCTGAGGAGCAGTTCTTC.